This T cell receptor (beta chain) came from a study of cytomegalovirus exposure and HLA in healthy donors (dated by TCRdb to about 2017). Notes on the research overall: According to a later analysis, one platform produced both the roughly 120 validation repertoires and the roughly 640 repertoires of the first cohort. Along with the roughly 710-subject first cohort, a separate validation cohort of over 90 different subjects was used. The aim of the study was to test whether cataloging public T cell receptors could identify signatures of past pathogen exposure. To predict cytomegalovirus infection status, the study combined high-throughput TCR immunosequencing, statistical association of individual TCRs with disease status, and machine learning. General conclusions and limits of the study: According to the authors, the approach could potentially be generalized to other disease states and immunological phenotypes. Subsequent analysis determined that TCRs grouped into clusters in the first cohort also showed a tendency toward co-occurrence across the roughly 120 validation repertoires, and 85% to 95% of cluster scores exceeded 0. A total of 150 or so TCR beta chains were listed by the study as associated with cytomegalovirus. The validation cohort had no HLA typing available for a later analysis, so co-occurrence within that cohort was assessed over all 120 or so repertoires. The classifier was reported to diagnose cytomegalovirus status with high specificity and sensitivity in both the original cohort and the validation cohort. While some public TCRs were present in many individuals, most TCR sequences turned up only very rarely across donors. In vitro tests confirmed that a few of the cytomegalovirus-associated TCR beta chains recognize cytomegalovirus antigens.

A note on this clone: Its antigen is unknown. There are no base qualities to consult, and no much larger clone falls within one base.

Library construction relied on the immunoSEQ multiplex PCR assay. The published analysis was carried out like this. A statistical classification framework was built for diagnosing cytomegalovirus status from the catalog of TCR beta chain sequences. The immuneACCESS repertoire file appears here via TCRdb, limited to in-frame rearrangements. These files lack a portion of the clones; in checked studies, under half of the deficit traces to unresolved V genes, and the cause of the others is not known. V, J and clone size reflect that table, while D and trimming were determined from the DNA. The sample profile shows 200,000 to 250,000 clones; roughly 88% of them were found once. More than 13% of the sample is held by the ten biggest clonotypes. Donors formed part of the validation cohort, which comprised about 130 subjects and was distinct from the first cohort of some 700 subjects. The receptor's source is a woman aged 25 to 45 in good health and CMV-seropositive. Input material: PBMCs.

The CDR3 protein: CASSSSHYEQYF. In nucleotides, the sequence is TGTGCCAGCAGCTCGTCACACTACGAGCAGTACTTC. The sequence is built from TRBV11-2 and TRBJ2-7; too little of a D gene remains to name it. Taken from cysteine to phenylalanine, the CDR3 has 12 residues. This entry keeps only the CDR3 DNA: 36 bases, framed from base 1. Sequences SGHAT (CDR1) and FQNNGV (CDR2) are obtained from the germline V gene. V is pared back by 4 bases and J by 3 bases, with 7 bases lying between the germline termini.